These 8 T cell receptor beta chains came from one sample sequenced in a study of cytomegalovirus exposure and HLA in healthy donors. Primers for the PCR totalled 60 Vbeta and 13 Jbeta. TCRdb's copy holds only in-frame clones and misses some; the assay was immunoSEQ multiplex PCR. This sample has roughly 140,000 clones, with about three quarters found just once. Sample: PBMCs. The origin of the receptors is a woman in her thirties in good health and CMV-seronegative.

The gene calls are TRBV4-2 and TRBJ1-2; D unresolved. Germline V gene lookup returns CDR1 LGHNA and CDR2 YNFKEQ. This CDR3 contains 12 residues. Trimming shortened V by 0 bases and J by 7 bases, and 6 bases separated the two germline ends. This CDR3 is CASSQDRLGYTF. CDR3 nucleotide sequence: TGTGCCAGCAGCCAAGATAGACTTGGCTACACCTTC.

In its sample, this clone was seen a few times. The chain recombines TRBV4-3 with TRBJ2-5, with TRBD1 as a possible D gene (5 bases). V was cut by 0 bases and J by 5 bases, with 16 bases left in between. CDR1 is LGHNA and CDR2 is YSLEER in the germline V gene. The CDR3 is made up of 16 amino acids. This chain's CDR3 is CASSQDRTPQAETQYF. The CDR3 DNA follows: TGCGCCAGCAGCCAAGATCGGACACCCCAGGCGGAGACCCAGTACTTC.

The genes are TRBV10-3 and TRBJ1-2, with D hard to call. Germline V gene data show CDR1 as ENHRY and CDR2 as SYGVKD. The CDR3 consists of 13 residues. Trimming left V 3 bases short and J 3 bases short, with 8 bases between. CDR3 in DNA: TGTGCCATCAGTGAAAACATGGACTATGGCTACACCTTC. It is translated as CAISENMDYGYTF.

This chain links TRBV10-1 with TRBJ2-7; TRBD1 matches at 7 bases. Germline V CDR1 and CDR2: WNHNN, SYGVQD (reference sequence). CDR3 size: 13 residues. V shed 5 bases, J shed 6 bases, and the junction held 7 bases outside the gene matches. As DNA, the CDR3 is TGCGCCAGCAGTCCGACAGGGAAAGGCGAGCAGTACTTC. The encoded protein is CASSPTGKGEQYF.

The chain has TRBV11-2 and TRBJ2-1, with TRBD1 matching over 7 bases. V shed 0 bases and J 9 bases; nucleotides not matched to a gene: 11. Per the germline V gene, CDR1 is SGHAT and CDR2 is FQNNGV. This CDR3 has 16 residues. The CDR3 spells CASSLDLGGFIIEQFF. CDR3 coding DNA: TGTGCCAGCAGCTTAGATCTAGGGGGCTTTATAATTGAGCAGTTCTTC. The full variable domain, with the rest looked up from reference TRBV11-2 and TRBJ2-1, is EAGVAQSPRYKIIEKRQSVAFWCNPISGHATLYWYQQILGQGPKLLIQFQNNGVVDDSQLPKDRFSAERLKGVDSTLKIQPAKLEDSAVYLCASSLDLGGFIIEQFFGPGTRLTVL.

The chain uses TRBV5-1 and TRBJ2-7; 9 bases match TRBD1. Germline CDR1 and CDR2: SGHRS and YFSETQ. Trimming at V came to 2 bases and at J to 1 base, leaving 1 base not matched to a gene. The CDR3 consists of 14 residues. The CDR3 DNA is TGCGCCAGCAGCTTACAGGGGGCATCCTACGAGCAGTACTTC. As protein: CASSLQGASYEQYF.

About this clone: Distinct nucleotide sequences in the sample also encode this CDR3. The rearrangement joins TRBV27 to TRBJ1-5, with 7 bases identical to TRBD1. V lost 3 bases and J lost 2; bases outside the gene matches: 4. The CDR3 has 15 residues. In germline, CDR1 is MNHEY, CDR2 SMNVEV (reference sequence). CDR3 DNA sequence: TGTGCCAGCAGTTTGGGAACAGGGGGCAATCAGCCCCAGCATTTT. This codes for CASSLGTGGNQPQHF.

The chain uses TRBV7-3 and TRBJ2-3; no firm D call. CDR3 length equals 13 residues. The germline gives CDR1 SGHTA, CDR2 FQGTGA. The ends were cut back, 6 bases at V and 2 bases at J, with 9 bases in the middle. CDR3 coding DNA: TGTGCCAGCAGTTCAGGTCCCACAGATACGCAGTATTTT. Translating it yields CASSSGPTDTQYF.